These 9 T cell receptor beta chains came from one sample sequenced in a study of T cell repertoires in cytomegalovirus infection. Via MiXCR, TCRdb re-called the reads, giving one row per CDR3 protein. This sample has 100,000 to 150,000 distinct CDR3 sequences, with roughly a quarter found just once. The antigens of these receptors remain unknown. The sequencing sample was made of PBMCs, sequenced either directly or after in vitro stimulation (not recorded which). The receptors were gathered from a human donor in good health (CMV status not recorded). Some clones in this sample may be carry-over from other donors' samples.

The rearrangement uses TRBV28 and TRBJ1-2; possible D gene TRBD1, 6 bases. V was trimmed by 6 bases and J by 6 bases, leaving 14 bases between them. This CDR3 has 13 residues. From germline, CDR1 is MDHEN and CDR2 SYDVKM. CDR3 residues: CASRNRELDGYTF. The CDR3 nucleotides read TGTGCCAGCAGAAACAGGGAGTTGGATGGCTACACCTTC.

The gene calls are TRBV6-8 and TRBJ2-3; TRBD2 is a possible D gene (5 bases). Germline V gene sequence: CDR1 MNHGY, CDR2 SAAAGT. The CDR3 runs to 14 residues. V lost 2 bases, J lost 4 bases, and 10 bases lay in between. This chain's CDR3 is CASSYILAADTQYF. CDR3 sequence (DNA): TGTGCCAGCAGTTACATTCTAGCTGCAGATACGCAGTATTTT.

There are a few counts of this clonotype. This chain uses TRBV4-2 with TRBJ2-5, with D perhaps TRBD2 (6 bases). The V gene lost 1 base and the J gene lost 5 bases, with 17 bases spanning the gap. The CDR3 spans 16 residues. CDR1 and CDR2 from the germline V gene are LGHNA and YNFKEQ. Here the CDR3 reads CASSQGKTSPAETQYF. The CDR3, as DNA: TGTGCCAGCAGCCAAGGCAAAACTAGCCCCGCCGAGACCCAGTACTTC.

This clonotype was found a few times. The gene calls are TRBV6-4 and TRBJ2-3, with 9 bases that match TRBD2. V lost 6 bases and J lost 8; bases outside the gene matches: 12. The length of the CDR3 is 15 residues. Germline CDR1 is MRHNA and CDR2 is SNTAGT. The CDR3 nucleotides are TGTGCCAGCAGGATGGAAGGGACAGCGGGAGGTACGCAGTATTTT. As protein: CASRMEGTAGGTQYF.

This clonotype was seen ten or more times. The chain couples TRBV7-2 to TRBJ2-3; 8 bases align to TRBD1. Trimming removed 4 bases from V and 0 bases from J; junction bases left unmatched: 3. The germline V gene has CDR1 SGHTA and CDR2 FQGNSA. The CDR3 is made up of 15 amino acids. The CDR3 DNA is TGTGCCAGCAGCTACGGACAGGGAAGCACAGATACGCAGTATTTT. Its translation: CASSYGQGSTDTQYF.

This clonotype was recorded only once. A much larger clonotype is one base distant, so this may be a read error. The chain has TRBV7-2 and TRBJ2-7; D may be TRBD1 (6 bases). CDR3 length: 14 residues. The germline V gene encodes CDR1 SGHTA and CDR2 FQGNSA. Between the trimmed V and J ends, which lost 6 bases and 0 bases, there was a span of 12 bases. The CDR3 loop is CASSPNRASYEQYF. CDR3 bases: TGTGCCAGCAGTCCTAACAGGGCCTCCTACGAGCAGTACTTC.

This clonotype was picked up many times. This chain connects TRBV12-3 or TRBV12-4 to TRBJ2-7; D is undetermined. The CDR3 runs to 12 residues. The CDR3 region has the DNA TGTGACCAAAAGTGGAGCCTCTACGAGCAGTACGTC. Residues: CDQKWSLYEQYV.

The V and J genes are TRBV6-1 and TRBJ1-5; D is undetermined. Germline V gives CDR1 MNHNS, CDR2 SASEGT. V was cut by 5 bases and J by 6 bases, with 14 bases left in between. The CDR3 is 14 residues long. Written as DNA, the CDR3 is TGTGCCAGCAGTTACGAGGGCACGGGTCAGCCCCAGCATTTT. This encodes CASSYEGTGQPQHF.

This clonotype has at least ten counts. CDR3 sequence (DNA): TGTGCCAGCAGCTTAGACGGGAAGCCCGATAGGGAGACCCAGTACTTC. Its translation is CASSLDGKPDRETQYF. V gene TRBV7-2 combines with J gene TRBJ2-5; the D gene is possibly TRBD2 (5 bases). The V end was cut by 1 base, the J end by 5 bases, with 17 bases between. The CDR3 extends over 16 amino acids. CDR1 is SGHTA and CDR2 is FQGNSA in the germline V gene.